One T cell receptor beta chain is described in this entry. What it binds is unknown. This entry belongs to a study of shared clonotypes between healthy human individuals. About the research overall: Researchers assigned three CD4 naive, three CD4 memory, two CD8 naive and one CD8 memory plate to each donor.

With 3 bases removed from V and 7 bases from J, the gap between germline ends came to 6 bases. The CDR3 totals 11 residues. Germline V CDR1 and CDR2: MDHEN, SYDVKM. General study findings and limits: Sequencing depth was predicted to influence how clonotypes are shared among donors. The low donor count limited represented genetic and exposure-history diversity.

The genomic DNA of each subset was split evenly across several immunoSEQ plates. Some clones are missing from TCRdb's copy, which holds only in-frame ones; the method was immunoSEQ multiplex PCR. Of over 850,000 clones listed, around 82% were seen once; the top ten hold roughly 0.61%. The sequenced material came from memory CD4+ T cells from PBMCs. Noted subset: CD45RA-negative fraction. V is TRBV28 and J is TRBJ2-5; D ambiguous. The sequence came from a man aged 18 to 29 in good health. Some clones in this sample may be carry-over from other donors' samples. The CDR3 DNA is TGTGCCAGCAGTTTTTACGGGACCCAGTACTTC. Protein product: CASSFYGTQYF.